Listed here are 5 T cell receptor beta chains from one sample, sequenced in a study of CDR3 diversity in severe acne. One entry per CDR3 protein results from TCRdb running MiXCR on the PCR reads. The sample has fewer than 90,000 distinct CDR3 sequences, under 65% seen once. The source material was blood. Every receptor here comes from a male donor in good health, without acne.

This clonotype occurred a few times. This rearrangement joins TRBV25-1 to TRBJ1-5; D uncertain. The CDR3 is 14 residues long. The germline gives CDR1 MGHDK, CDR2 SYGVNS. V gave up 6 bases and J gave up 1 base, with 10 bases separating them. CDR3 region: CASRNPPSNQPQHF. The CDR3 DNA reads TGTGCCAGCAGAAACCCCCCGAGCAATCAGCCCCAGCATTTT.

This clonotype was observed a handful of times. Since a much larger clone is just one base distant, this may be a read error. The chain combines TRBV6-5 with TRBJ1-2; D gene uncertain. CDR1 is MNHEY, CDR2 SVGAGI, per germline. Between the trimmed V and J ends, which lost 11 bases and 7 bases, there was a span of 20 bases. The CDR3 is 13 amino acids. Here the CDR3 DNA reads TGTGCCCGCGATAAGTTGGATGATATTGGCTACACCTTC. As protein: CARDKLDDIGYTF.

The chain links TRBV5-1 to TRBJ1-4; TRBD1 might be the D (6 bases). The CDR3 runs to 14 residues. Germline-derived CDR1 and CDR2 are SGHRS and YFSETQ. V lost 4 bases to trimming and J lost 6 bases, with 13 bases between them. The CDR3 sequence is CASSLQGRDEKLFF. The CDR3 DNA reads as TGCGCCAGCAGCCTACAGGGTAGAGATGAAAAACTGTTTTTT.

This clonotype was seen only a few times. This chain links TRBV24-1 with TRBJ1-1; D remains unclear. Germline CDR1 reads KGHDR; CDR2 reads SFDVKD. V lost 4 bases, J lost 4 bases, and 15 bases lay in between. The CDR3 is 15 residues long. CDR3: CATSDSSGLGTEAFF. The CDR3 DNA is TGTGCCACCAGTGACTCTTCCGGATTGGGCACTGAAGCTTTCTTT.

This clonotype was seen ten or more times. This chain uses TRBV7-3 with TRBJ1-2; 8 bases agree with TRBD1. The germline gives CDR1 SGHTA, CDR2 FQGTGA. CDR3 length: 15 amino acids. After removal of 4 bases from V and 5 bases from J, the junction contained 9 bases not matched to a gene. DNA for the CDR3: TGTGCCAGCAGCTCATCCCCGGGGACAGGTTATGGCTACACCTTC. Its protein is CASSSSPGTGYGYTF.